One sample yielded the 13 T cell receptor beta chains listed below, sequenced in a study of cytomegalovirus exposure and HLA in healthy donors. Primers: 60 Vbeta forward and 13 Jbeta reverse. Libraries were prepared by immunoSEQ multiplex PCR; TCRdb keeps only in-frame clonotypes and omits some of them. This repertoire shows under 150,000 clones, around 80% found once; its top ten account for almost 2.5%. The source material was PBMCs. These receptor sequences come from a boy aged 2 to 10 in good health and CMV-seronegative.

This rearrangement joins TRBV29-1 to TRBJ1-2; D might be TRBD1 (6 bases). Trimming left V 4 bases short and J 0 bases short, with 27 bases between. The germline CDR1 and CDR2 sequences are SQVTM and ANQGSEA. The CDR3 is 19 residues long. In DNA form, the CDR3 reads TGCAGCGTTGTATACCCCGGGACCGCGAAGGGGGAAGCTAACTATGGCTACACCTTC. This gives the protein CSVVYPGTAKGEANYGYTF.

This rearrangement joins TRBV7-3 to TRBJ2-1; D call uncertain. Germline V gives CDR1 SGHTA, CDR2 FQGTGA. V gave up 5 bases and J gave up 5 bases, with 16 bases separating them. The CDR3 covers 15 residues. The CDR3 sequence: CASSPAGSFNNEQFF. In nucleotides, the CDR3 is TGTGCCAGCAGCCCCGCAGGTTCGTTCAACAATGAGCAGTTCTTC.

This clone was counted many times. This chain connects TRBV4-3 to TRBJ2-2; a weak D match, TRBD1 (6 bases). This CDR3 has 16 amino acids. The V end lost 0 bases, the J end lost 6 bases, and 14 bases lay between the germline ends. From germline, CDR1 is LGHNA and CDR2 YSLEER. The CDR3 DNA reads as TGCGCCAGCAGCCAAGATCTCTCAGGGGAGTCCGGGGAGCTGTTTTTT. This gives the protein CASSQDLSGESGELFF.

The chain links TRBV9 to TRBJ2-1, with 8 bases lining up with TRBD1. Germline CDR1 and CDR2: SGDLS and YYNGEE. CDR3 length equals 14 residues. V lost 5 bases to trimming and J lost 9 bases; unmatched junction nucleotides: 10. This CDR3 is CASRGQGSIGEQFF. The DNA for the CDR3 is TGTGCCAGCAGAGGACAGGGTTCTATCGGTGAGCAGTTCTTC.

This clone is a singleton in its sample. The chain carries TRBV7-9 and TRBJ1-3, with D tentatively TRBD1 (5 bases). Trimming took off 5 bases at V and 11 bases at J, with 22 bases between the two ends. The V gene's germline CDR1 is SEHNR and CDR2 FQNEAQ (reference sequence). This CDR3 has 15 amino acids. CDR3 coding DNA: TGTGCCAGCAGCCCGCGGACACACTCCACGTCGGCCATATATTTT. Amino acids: CASSPRTHSTSAIYF.

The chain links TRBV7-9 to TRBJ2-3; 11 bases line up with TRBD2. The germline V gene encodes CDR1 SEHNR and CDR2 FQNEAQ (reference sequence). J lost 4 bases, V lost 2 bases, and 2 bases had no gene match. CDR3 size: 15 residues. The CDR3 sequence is CASSLLAGGPDTQYF. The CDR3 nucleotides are TGTGCCAGCAGCTTACTAGCGGGGGGCCCAGATACGCAGTATTTT.

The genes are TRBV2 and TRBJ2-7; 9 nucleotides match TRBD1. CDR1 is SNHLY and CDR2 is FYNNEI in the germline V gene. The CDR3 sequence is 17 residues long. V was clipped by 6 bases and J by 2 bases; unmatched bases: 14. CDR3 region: CASRLKPGQGLTYEQYF. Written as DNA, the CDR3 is TGTGCCAGCAGACTTAAACCGGGACAGGGCCTTACCTACGAGCAGTACTTC.

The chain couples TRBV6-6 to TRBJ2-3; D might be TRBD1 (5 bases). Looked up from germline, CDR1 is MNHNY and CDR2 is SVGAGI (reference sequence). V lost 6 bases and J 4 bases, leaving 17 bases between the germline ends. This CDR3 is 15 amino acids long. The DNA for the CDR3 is TGTGCCAGCAGGACGGGCAGGGTAGTTGCAGATACGCAGTATTTT. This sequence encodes CASRTGRVVADTQYF.

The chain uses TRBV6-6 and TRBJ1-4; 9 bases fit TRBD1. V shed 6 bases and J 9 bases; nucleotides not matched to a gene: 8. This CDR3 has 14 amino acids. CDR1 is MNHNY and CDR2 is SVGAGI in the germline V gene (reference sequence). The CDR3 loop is CASRGTGTGQKLFF. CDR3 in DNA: TGTGCCAGCAGAGGGACAGGGACGGGGCAAAAACTGTTTTTT.

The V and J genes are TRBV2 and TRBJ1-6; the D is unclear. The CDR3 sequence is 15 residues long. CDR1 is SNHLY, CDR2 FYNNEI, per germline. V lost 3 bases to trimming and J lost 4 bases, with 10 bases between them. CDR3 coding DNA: TGTGCCAGCAGTGATGGCAGTACGTATAATTCACCCCTCCACTTT. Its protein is CASSDGSTYNSPLHF.

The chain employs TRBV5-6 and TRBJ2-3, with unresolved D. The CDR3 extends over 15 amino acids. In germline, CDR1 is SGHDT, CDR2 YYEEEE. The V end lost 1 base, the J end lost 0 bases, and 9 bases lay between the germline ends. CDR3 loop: CASSLITGSTDTQYF. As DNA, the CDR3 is TGTGCCAGCAGCTTGATAACCGGGAGCACAGATACGCAGTATTTT.

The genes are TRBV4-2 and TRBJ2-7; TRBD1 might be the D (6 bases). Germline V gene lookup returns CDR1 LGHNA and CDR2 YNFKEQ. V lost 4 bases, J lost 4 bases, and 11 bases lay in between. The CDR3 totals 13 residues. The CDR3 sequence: CASSLDRRYEQYF. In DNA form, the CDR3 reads TGTGCCAGCAGCCTAGACAGGAGGTACGAGCAGTACTTC.

The CDR3 loop is CASRRDSAAVRITEAFF. The CDR3 nucleotides are TGTGCCAGCAGAAGGGACAGCGCTGCCGTCCGGATCACTGAAGCTTTCTTT. The chain carries TRBV27 and TRBJ1-1; TRBD1 matches 7 bases. Germline CDR1 is MNHEY and CDR2 is SMNVEV (reference sequence). There are 17 residues in the CDR3. The trim removed 6 bases at V and 4 bases at J, leaving 17 bases unmatched.